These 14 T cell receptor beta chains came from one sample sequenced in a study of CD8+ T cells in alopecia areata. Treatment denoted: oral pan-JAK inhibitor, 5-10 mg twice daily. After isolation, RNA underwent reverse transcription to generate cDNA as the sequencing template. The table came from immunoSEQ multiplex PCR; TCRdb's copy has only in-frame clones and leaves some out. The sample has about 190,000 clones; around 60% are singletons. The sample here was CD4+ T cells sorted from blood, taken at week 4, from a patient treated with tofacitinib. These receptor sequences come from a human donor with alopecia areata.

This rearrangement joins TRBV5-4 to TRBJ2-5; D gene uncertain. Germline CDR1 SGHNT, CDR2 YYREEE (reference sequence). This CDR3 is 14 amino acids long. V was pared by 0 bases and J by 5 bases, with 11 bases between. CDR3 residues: CASSLGGREETQYF. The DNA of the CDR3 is TGTGCCAGCAGCTTGGGGGGTCGAGAGGAGACCCAGTACTTC.

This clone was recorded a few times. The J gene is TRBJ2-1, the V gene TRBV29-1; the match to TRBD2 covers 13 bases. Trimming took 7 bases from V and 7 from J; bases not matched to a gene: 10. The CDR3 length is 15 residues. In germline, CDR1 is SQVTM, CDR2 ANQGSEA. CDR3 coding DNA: TGCAGCGGCAGGACTAGCGGGAGTACAAGGAATGAGCAGTTCTTC. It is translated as CSGRTSGSTRNEQFF.

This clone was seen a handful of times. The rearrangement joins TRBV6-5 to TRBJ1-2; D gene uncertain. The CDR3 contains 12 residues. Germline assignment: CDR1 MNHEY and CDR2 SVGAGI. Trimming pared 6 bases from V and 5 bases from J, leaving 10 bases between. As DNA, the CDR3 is TGTGCCAGCAGGACGGGTCCTTATGGCTACACCTTC. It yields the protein CASRTGPYGYTF.

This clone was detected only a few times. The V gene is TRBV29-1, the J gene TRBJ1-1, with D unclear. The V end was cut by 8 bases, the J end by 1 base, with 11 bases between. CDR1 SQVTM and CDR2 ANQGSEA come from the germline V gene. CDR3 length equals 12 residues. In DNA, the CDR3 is TGCAGCACCTCGGACGGGAACACTGAAGCTTTCTTT. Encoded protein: CSTSDGNTEAFF.

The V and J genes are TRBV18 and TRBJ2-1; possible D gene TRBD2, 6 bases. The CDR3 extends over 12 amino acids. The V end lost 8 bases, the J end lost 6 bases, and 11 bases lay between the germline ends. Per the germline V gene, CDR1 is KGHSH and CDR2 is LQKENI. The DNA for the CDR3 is TGTGCCAGCGCGACTAGGGGCAATGAGCAGTTCTTC. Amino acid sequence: CASATRGNEQFF.

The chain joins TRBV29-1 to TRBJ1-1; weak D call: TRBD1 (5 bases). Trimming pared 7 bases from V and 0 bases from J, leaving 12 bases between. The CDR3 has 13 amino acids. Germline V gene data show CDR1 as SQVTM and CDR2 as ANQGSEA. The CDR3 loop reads CSGGHDMNTEAFF. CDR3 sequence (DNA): TGCAGCGGAGGACATGACATGAACACTGAAGCTTTCTTT.

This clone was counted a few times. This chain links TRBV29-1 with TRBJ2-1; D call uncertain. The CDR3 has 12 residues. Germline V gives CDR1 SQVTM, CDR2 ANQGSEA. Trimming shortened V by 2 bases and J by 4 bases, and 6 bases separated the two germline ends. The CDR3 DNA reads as TGCAGCGTTGAAACCGGGTACAATGAGCAGTTCTTC. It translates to CSVETGYNEQFF.

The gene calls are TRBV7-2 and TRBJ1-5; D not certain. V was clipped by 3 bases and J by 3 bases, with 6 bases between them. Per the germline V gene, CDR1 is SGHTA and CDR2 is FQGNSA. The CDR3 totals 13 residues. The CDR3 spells CASSLRINQPQHF. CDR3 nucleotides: TGTGCCAGCAGCTTGCGCATCAATCAGCCCCAGCATTTT. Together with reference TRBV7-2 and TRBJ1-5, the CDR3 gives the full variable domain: GAGVSQSPSNKVTEKGKDVELRCDPISGHTALYWYRQSLGQGLEFLIYFQGNSAPDKSGLPSDRFSAERTGGSVSTLTIQRTQQEDSAVYLCASSLRINQPQHFGDGTRLSIL.

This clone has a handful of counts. The CDR3 sequence: CASSYSQNTEAFF. CDR3 DNA sequence: TGTGCCAGCAGTTACTCGCAGAACACTGAAGCTTTCTTT. V is TRBV6-5 and J is TRBJ1-1; D not certain. V lost 0 bases, J lost 1 base, and 3 bases lay in between. Germline values: CDR1 MNHEY, CDR2 SVGAGI. CDR3 length equals 13 residues.

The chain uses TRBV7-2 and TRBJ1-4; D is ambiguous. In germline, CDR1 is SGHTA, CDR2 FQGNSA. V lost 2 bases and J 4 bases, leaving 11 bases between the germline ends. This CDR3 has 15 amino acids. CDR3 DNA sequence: TGTGCCAGCAGCTTACACGCCGCCCGTAATGAAAAACTGTTTTTT. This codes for CASSLHAARNEKLFF.

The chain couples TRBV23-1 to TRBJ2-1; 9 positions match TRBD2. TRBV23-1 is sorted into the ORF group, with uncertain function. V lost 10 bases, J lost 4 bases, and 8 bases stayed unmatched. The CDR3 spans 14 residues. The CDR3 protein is CATCSGRGYNEQFF. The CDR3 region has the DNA TGCGCCACCTGTAGCGGGAGAGGGTACAATGAGCAGTTCTTC.

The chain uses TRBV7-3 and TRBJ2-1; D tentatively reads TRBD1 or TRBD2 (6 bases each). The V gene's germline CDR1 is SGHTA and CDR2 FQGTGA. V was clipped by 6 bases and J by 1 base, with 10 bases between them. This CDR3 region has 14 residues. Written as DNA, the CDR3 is TGTGCCAGCAGACAGGGAGGATCCTACAATGAGCAGTTCTTC. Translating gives CASRQGGSYNEQFF.

The CDR3 sequence: CASSSRGTVPAEQYF. For the CDR3, the DNA is TGTGCCAGCAGCTCACGAGGCACCGTACCGGCCGAGCAGTACTTC. V is TRBV11-2 and J is TRBJ2-7; D is unclear. From germline, CDR1 is SGHAT and CDR2 FQNNGV. The V and J ends lost 4 bases and 6 bases respectively, with 19 bases between them. This CDR3 is built from 15 residues.

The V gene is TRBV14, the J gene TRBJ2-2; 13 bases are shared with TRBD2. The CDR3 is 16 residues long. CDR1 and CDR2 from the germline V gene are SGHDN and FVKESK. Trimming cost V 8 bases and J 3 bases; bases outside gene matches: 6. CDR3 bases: TGTGCCAGCGGACTAGCGGGAGCAGTCGACACCGGGGAGCTGTTTTTT. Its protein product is CASGLAGAVDTGELFF.